Listed below are T cell receptor beta chains from one sample, sequenced in a study of ipilimumab plus nivolumab after autologous stem cell transplantation. This table comes from immunoSEQ multiplex PCR, and its TCRdb copy is limited to in-frame clones, with some not included. Among some 22,000 clones listed, around 80% were seen once. Sequences were derived from PBMCs, sampled in a trial of ipilimumab plus nivolumab as post-transplant consolidation. All receptors come from a male donor with diffuse large B-cell lymphoma. Both conserved end residues are part of each CDR3.

J gene | V gene | CDR3 protein
TRBJ2-7 | TRBV28 | CASSFLTYEQYF
TRBJ1-5 | TRBV6-1 | CASRLGGGYQPQHF
TRBJ1-2 | TRBV9 | CASSVVAGGDYGYTF
TRBJ2-2 | TRBV4-2 | CASSQPSGGANTGELFF
TRBJ1-2 | TRBV6-1 | CASSEGTGKFRYGYTF
TRBJ2-5 | TRBV6-5 | CASSYAPSGTQYF
TRBJ1-2 | TRBV28 | CASRRQGYGYTF
TRBJ2-1 | TRBV16 | CASSQWAGHNEQFF
TRBJ2-7 | TRBV6-1 | CASSQGLEQYF
TRBJ2-7 | TRBV7-8 | CASSLGEGQGAYEQYF
TRBJ2-1 | TRBV18 | CASSPKVAPNEQFF
TRBJ1-1 | TRBV5-1 | CASSRRTGGNTEAFF
TRBJ1-6 | TRBV11-1 | CASSLGTGPLHF
TRBJ1-1 | TRBV11-2 | CASSLVGGTTEAFF
TRBJ1-1 | TRBV19 | CASSIFAGSTNTEAFF
TRBJ2-3 | TRBV2 | CASSDPSRTDTQYF
TRBJ1-3 | TRBV18 | CASSPSGSSGNTIYF
TRBJ2-1 | TRBV7-9 | CASTDSTEQFF
TRBJ2-3 | TRBV6-5 | CASSMLAGGSDTQYF
TRBJ2-1 | TRBV14 | CASIKGQGSNEQFF
TRBJ1-2 | TRBV30 | CAWSVFDGYTF
TRBJ2-7 | TRBV4-1 | CASSQDRISYEQYF
TRBJ2-1 | TRBV30 | CAWSTSSGEQFF
TRBJ2-7 | TRBV5-5 | CASSLGVRAVEQYF
TRBJ2-3 | TRBV9 | CASSVASSGGGSGRTDTQYF
TRBJ2-3 | TRBV5-5 | CASSLGQGADTQYF
TRBJ1-1 | TRBV7-2 | CASSSPDTANTEAFF